Many counts were recorded for the clone carrying this TCR beta chain. Its target is unknown. All patients picked for sequencing had shown, by flow cytometry, an expansion of CD8+CD57+ cells. This sample was taken from a study of CD8+CD57+ T cells in acquired aplastic anemia. About the research overall: Sorting CD4+ and CD8+ cells gave DNA averaging roughly 3.2 ug. General study findings and limits: For CD8+ Simpson's diversity, patients and controls showed no significant difference.

The use of genomic DNA as template underpinned the TCR beta VDJ and CDR3 profiling. One entry per CDR3 protein, called by TCRdb with MiXCR from the reads. The sample includes roughly 260,000 distinct CDR3 sequences, around 45% of them seen just once. Trimming stripped 4 bases from V and 4 bases from J, with 14 bases between. The CDR3 extends over 14 amino acids. Looked up from germline, CDR1 is SGHRS and CDR2 is YFSETQ. The origin of this receptor is a human donor with aplastic anemia. The sample consisted of sorted CD4+, CD8+, or CD8+CD57+ T cells (not recorded which) from PBMCs. The chain employs TRBV5-1 and TRBJ1-2, with D unresolved. DNA for the CDR3: TGCGCCAGCAGCCCGCACGCTACCGGCTATGGCTACACCTTC. As protein: CASSPHATGYGYTF. Looking up the rest from reference TRBV5-1 and TRBJ1-2 gives the full variable domain: KAGVTQTPRYLIKTRGQQVTLSCSPISGHRSVSWYQQTPGQGLQFLFEYFSETQRNKGNFPGRFSGRQFSNSRSEMNVSTLELGDSALYLCASSPHATGYGYTFGSGTRLTVV.